This T cell receptor (beta chain) was sequenced during a study of T cell repertoires in cytomegalovirus infection (dated by TCRdb to the late 2010s). Broadly, across the study: The HLA type of each donor mattered for the analysis, because public TCR beta signatures pointed to carriage of CMV infection along with the matching HLA type. Findings and caveats that apply to the study as a whole: In both this cohort and an independent cohort of approximately 350 donors, the cumulative frequency of public TCR beta family members distinguished carriers of CMV infection plus the relevant HLA type. The ex vivo response was dominated by HLA-C-restricted CMV-specific TCR beta clonotypes, which also provided the single most frequent clonotype in two of eight donors.

The CDR3 contains 15 residues, cysteine and phenylalanine counted. Left in the record is the CDR3 DNA by itself, 45 bases read in frame from the first base. The CDR1 and CDR2 encoded by the germline V gene are ENHRY and SYGVKD. The junction carries 14 bases between V and J, which are trimmed by 2 bases and 4 bases respectively. Sequenced on an Illumina HiSeq 1500. TCRdb's own reprocessing of the public reads used fastp at Q25 and MiXCR and kept productive beta chains. Rows with a matching CDR3 protein are joined into one entry that keeps the most common DNA and genes. The sample yields about 740,000 distinct CDR3 sequences; 35% to 45% were counted once. The top ten clones comprise 2.5% to 3.5% of the sample. This clonotype was seen a handful of times. Which antigen it targets is not known. Base qualities were left out, and no much larger clone turns up one base away.

The specimen sequenced was PBMCs. This sequence was found in a human donor in good health (CMV status not recorded). Some clones in this sample may be carry-over from other donors' samples. The sequence links TRBV10-3 to TRBJ1-1; TRBD1 could be the D gene, as 5 bases match. The CDR3 in this case is CAISERGGVVTEAFF. The DNA sequence is given as TGTGCCATCAGTGAGAGAGGAGGGGTTGTCACTGAAGCTTTCTTT.